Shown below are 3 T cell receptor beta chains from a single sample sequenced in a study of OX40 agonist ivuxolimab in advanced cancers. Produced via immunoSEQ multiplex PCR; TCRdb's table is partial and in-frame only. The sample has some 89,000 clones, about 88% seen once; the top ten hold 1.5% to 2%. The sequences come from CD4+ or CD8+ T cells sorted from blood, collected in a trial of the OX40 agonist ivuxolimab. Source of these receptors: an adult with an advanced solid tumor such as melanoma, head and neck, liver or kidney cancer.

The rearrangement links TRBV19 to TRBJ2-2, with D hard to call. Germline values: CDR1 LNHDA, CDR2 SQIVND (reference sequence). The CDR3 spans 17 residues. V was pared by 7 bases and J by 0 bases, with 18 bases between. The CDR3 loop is CASTLTGRHANTGELFF. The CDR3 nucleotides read TGTGCCAGTACTCTGACGGGCAGGCATGCGAACACCGGGGAGCTGTTTTTT.

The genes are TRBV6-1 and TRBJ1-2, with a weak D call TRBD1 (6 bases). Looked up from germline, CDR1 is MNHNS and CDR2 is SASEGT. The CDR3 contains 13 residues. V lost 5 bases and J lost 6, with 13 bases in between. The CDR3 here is CASSSVYRDGYTF. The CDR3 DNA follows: TGTGCCAGCAGTTCGGTATACAGGGATGGCTACACCTTC.

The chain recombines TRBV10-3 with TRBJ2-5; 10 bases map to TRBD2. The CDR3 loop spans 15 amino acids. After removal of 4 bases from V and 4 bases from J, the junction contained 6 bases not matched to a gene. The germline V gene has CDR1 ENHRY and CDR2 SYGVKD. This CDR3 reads CAISGTSGARETQYF. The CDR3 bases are TGTGCCATCAGTGGTACTAGCGGGGCAAGAGAGACCCAGTACTTC.